This TCR beta chain was identified during a study of technical replicates of blood from four donors. Generated by immunoSEQ multiplex PCR, the TCRdb table keeps only in-frame clones and is missing some. The table lists 80,000 to 95,000 clones, almost 97% of them singletons, with approximately 0.36% in the top ten. The germline CDR1 and CDR2 sequences are GTSNPN and SVGIG (reference sequence). V dropped 0 bases and J dropped 0 bases, with 6 bases sitting between them. The CDR3 runs 14 residues. This receptor was taken from a human donor in good health. This chain links TRBV30 with TRBJ1-5; no reliable D call. Specimen: T cells isolated from PBMCs. CDR3 in DNA: TGTGCCTGGAGTGTCTCGGTTAGCAATCAGCCCCAGCATTTT. Protein: CAWSVSVSNQPQHF.